The 29 T cell receptor beta chains reported below all come from one sample, sequenced in a study of shared clonotypes between healthy human individuals. Terminally differentiated effector memory CD45RA+ cells were excluded by CCR7 positive selection of CD45RO-negative cells. The table came from immunoSEQ multiplex PCR; TCRdb's copy has only in-frame clones and leaves some out. The table shows some 2.1 million clones, with around 93% occurring only once. Sequenced material: naive CD8+ T cells from PBMCs. All receptors derive from a young man in good health. Some clones in this sample may be carry-over from other donors' samples.

The gene calls are TRBV5-1 and TRBJ2-7; 9 bases line up with TRBD1. Per the germline V gene, CDR1 is SGHRS and CDR2 is YFSETQ. The length of the CDR3 is 18 residues. Germline trimming cut 0 bases from V and 0 bases from J; bases unmatched to any gene: 10. The CDR3, as DNA: TGCGCCAGCAGCTTGGGGGTACAGGGGGCGGGAAGCTCCTACGAGCAGTACTTC. Translation: CASSLGVQGAGSSYEQYF. Drawing the rest from reference TRBV5-1 and TRBJ2-7, the complete variable domain is KAGVTQTPRYLIKTRGQQVTLSCSPISGHRSVSWYQQTPGQGLQFLFEYFSETQRNKGNFPGRFSGRQFSNSRSEMNVSTLELGDSALYLCASSLGVQGAGSSYEQYFGPGTRLTVT.

The J gene is TRBJ2-1, the V gene TRBV28, with TRBD2 as a possible D gene (6 bases). Germline-derived CDR1 and CDR2 are MDHEN and SYDVKM. The CDR3 has 12 residues. Trimming pared 3 bases from V and 12 bases from J, leaving 12 bases between. The CDR3 DNA reads as TGTGCCAGCAGTTTGGACAAGGGAGGGCAGTTCTTC. As protein: CASSLDKGGQFF.

This clone is a singleton in its sample. V gene TRBV7-8 combines with J gene TRBJ2-7, with 8 bases fitting TRBD2. V shed 5 bases, J shed 0 bases, and the junction held 3 bases outside the gene matches. CDR3 length equals 14 residues. Germline V gene data show CDR1 as SGHVS and CDR2 as FQNEAQ. The CDR3 sequence: CASSGGTSSYEQYF. CDR3 nucleotide sequence: TGTGCCAGCAGCGGGGGGACTAGCTCCTACGAGCAGTACTTC.

The CDR3 DNA is TGTGCCAGTAGTATAACGACACTTACCTACGAGCAGTACTTC. Protein product: CASSITTLTYEQYF. V usage is TRBV19 and J usage is TRBJ2-7; D gene uncertain. Germline values: CDR1 LNHDA, CDR2 SQIVND (reference sequence). The CDR3 extends over 14 amino acids. Trimming took off 2 bases at V and 2 bases at J, with 10 bases between the two ends.

This chain uses TRBV30 with TRBJ2-5; TRBD2 agrees at 9 bases. Germline loops: CDR1 GTSNPN, CDR2 SVGIG (reference sequence). CDR3 length: 16 amino acids. Unmatched junction bases numbered 9, after V lost 3 bases and J lost 1 base. CDR3 protein: CAWRLGVAGVQETQYF. The CDR3 nucleotides read TGTGCCTGGAGGCTTGGGGTAGCGGGGGTCCAAGAGACCCAGTACTTC.

The chain recombines TRBV6-1 with TRBJ1-2; D unclear. V lost 6 bases, J lost 3 bases, and 14 bases lay in between. From germline, CDR1 is MNHNS and CDR2 SASEGT. The CDR3 length is 14 residues. The CDR3 DNA sequence: TGTGCCAGCAGCCCACGGAGGGTTGACTATGGCTACACCTTC. Residues: CASSPRRVDYGYTF.

V and J are TRBV7-6 and TRBJ2-3, with D unclear. The CDR3 covers 13 residues. Deletions cut 6 bases from V and 6 bases from J, with 13 bases between. CDR1 is SGHVS, CDR2 FNYEAQ, per germline. The CDR3 region has the DNA TGTGCCAGCAGGGACCTCGACGTGGATACGCAGTATTTT. Translation gives CASRDLDVDTQYF. The full variable domain, with the rest looked up from reference TRBV7-6 and TRBJ2-3, is GAGVSQSPRYKVTKRGQDVALRCDPISGHVSLYWYRQALGQGPEFLTYFNYEAQQDKSGLPNDRFSAERPEGSISTLTIQRTEQRDSAMYRCASRDLDVDTQYFGPGTRLTVL.

Notes on this clone: Other DNA sequences from this sample encode an identical CDR3 as well. The chain combines TRBV9 with TRBJ1-1; D is ambiguous. The CDR3 totals 14 residues. Trimming pared 0 bases from V and 5 bases from J, leaving 11 bases between. Germline V CDR1 and CDR2: SGDLS, YYNGEE. The CDR3 sequence is CASSVGGAATEAFF. The CDR3 nucleotides are TGTGCCAGCAGCGTAGGTGGCGCCGCTACTGAAGCTTTCTTT.

This clone was counted once. The rearrangement joins TRBV27 to TRBJ2-5; D not certain. CDR1 is MNHEY, CDR2 SMNVEV, per germline (reference sequence). CDR3 size: 19 residues. V shed 4 bases and J shed 1 base, with 25 bases lying between them. The chain's CDR3 is CASSSYSIADVTSQETQYF. CDR3 DNA sequence: TGTGCCAGCAGTTCATACTCAATAGCAGACGTAACTTCCCAAGAGACCCAGTACTTC.

This chain connects TRBV27 to TRBJ2-7; 13 positions match TRBD2. The CDR3 spans 20 residues. CDR1 MNHEY and CDR2 SMNVEV come from the germline V gene (reference sequence). Trimming at V came to 3 bases and at J to 1 base, leaving 15 bases not matched to a gene. The CDR3 reads CASSFQGALAGGPGSYEQYF. CDR3 in DNA: TGTGCCAGCAGTTTCCAAGGGGCACTAGCGGGAGGGCCCGGGTCCTACGAGCAGTACTTC.

J is TRBJ2-7 and V is TRBV7-9, with 7 nucleotides matching TRBD1. Per germline, CDR1 SEHNR and CDR2 FQNEAQ (reference sequence). The CDR3 loop spans 16 amino acids. Germline trimming cut 1 base from V and 0 bases from J; bases unmatched to any gene: 6. CDR3 sequence reads: CASSLGPRDSSYEQYF. CDR3 in DNA: TGTGCCAGCAGCTTAGGCCCCCGGGACAGCTCCTACGAGCAGTACTTC. The complete variable domain, with remaining parts taken from reference TRBV7-9 and TRBJ2-7, reads DTGVSQNPRHKITKRGQNVTFRCDPISEHNRLYWYRQTLGQGPEFLTYFQNEAQLEKSRLLSDRFSAERPKGSFSTLEIQRTEQGDSAMYLCASSLGPRDSSYEQYFGPGTRLTVT.

This clone is a singleton in its sample. The CDR3 DNA follows: TGTGCCAGTGACGGACAGGGGTGGTATGAGCAGTTCTTC. Protein: CASDGQGWYEQFF. The rearrangement joins TRBV2 to TRBJ2-1, with 9 bases fitting TRBD1. The V gene's germline CDR1 is SNHLY and CDR2 FYNNEI. Germline trimming cut 9 bases from V and 8 bases from J; bases unmatched to any gene: 8. This CDR3 has 13 residues.

This chain links TRBV28 with TRBJ2-7; weak D call: TRBD2 (5 bases). The CDR3 runs 14 residues. The germline V gene has CDR1 MDHEN and CDR2 SYDVKM. V lost 7 bases, J lost 4 bases, and 17 bases lay in between. The CDR3 nucleotides are TGTGCCAGCACCCCGCGGGTAGCTTCGTACGAGCAGTACTTC. Its translation: CASTPRVASYEQYF.

This chain connects TRBV27 to TRBJ2-7, with D possibly TRBD1 on 5 matching bases. This CDR3 region has 15 residues. From germline, CDR1 is MNHEY and CDR2 SMNVEV (reference sequence). Deletions cut 1 base from V and 3 bases from J, with 13 bases between. The CDR3 DNA follows: TGTGCCAGCAGTTTATTAAGGGGAATCGGCTACGAGCAGTACTTC. Amino acids: CASSLLRGIGYEQYF.

The chain employs TRBV27 and TRBJ1-2; TRBD1 agrees at 8 bases. V trimming: 5 bases; J trimming: 9 bases; junction bases outside the gene matches: 20. CDR1 is MNHEY and CDR2 is SMNVEV in the germline V gene (reference sequence). The CDR3 runs to 17 residues. The CDR3 reads CASSLQGAILLPLSYTF. The DNA for the CDR3 is TGTGCCAGCAGTCTCCAGGGGGCGATCCTCCTTCCATTGAGCTACACCTTC.

The chain combines TRBV7-2 with TRBJ2-4, with 8 bases fitting TRBD1. Germline V gene sequence: CDR1 SGHTA, CDR2 FQGNSA. This CDR3 spans 15 amino acids. The junction had 6 bases not matched to a gene; V was cut back by 5 bases and J by 3 bases. The CDR3 region is CASSLRGLGKNIQYF. The CDR3 DNA sequence: TGTGCCAGCAGCCTCAGGGGGCTCGGCAAAAACATTCAGTACTTC.

This clone has more than one count but fewer than ten. This sequence joins TRBV2 and TRBJ1-2, with D unclear. The CDR3 covers 11 residues. V was cut by 4 bases and J by 8 bases, with 8 bases left in between. CDR1 and CDR2 from the germline V gene are SNHLY and FYNNEI. For the CDR3, the DNA is TGTGCCAGCAGTGGGACGGAAGGCTACACCTTC. Protein product: CASSGTEGYTF.

This clone appeared a single time. V gene TRBV11-2 combines with J gene TRBJ2-3; 12 bases align to TRBD2. Germline V gene lookup returns CDR1 SGHAT and CDR2 FQNNGV. The CDR3 sequence is 16 residues long. V was clipped by 5 bases and J by 2 bases; unmatched bases: 5. CDR3 sequence reads: CASSLAGGRVTDTQYF. As DNA, the CDR3 is TGTGCCAGCAGCCTAGCGGGAGGGCGGGTCACAGATACGCAGTATTTT.

V is TRBV6-1 and J is TRBJ2-7; TRBD1 aligns across 7 bases. CDR3 length: 14 residues. Germline V CDR1 and CDR2: MNHNS, SASEGT. The trim removed 10 bases at V and 2 bases at J, leaving 11 bases unmatched. CDR3 region: CAITNRGSTYEQYF. CDR3 sequence (DNA): TGTGCCATAACTAACAGGGGTAGCACCTACGAGCAGTACTTC.

A note on this clone: It is unclear where the CDR3 begins or ends on the DNA, so no DNA is shown, and the CDR3 is as TCRdb lists it. The V gene is TRBV19, the J gene TRBJ2-3. Germline V lookup: CDR1 LNHDA, CDR2 SQIVND (reference sequence). The CDR3 length equals 14 residues, ends included. This CDR3 reads CASSIFLPTDTQYF.

V is TRBV5-1 and J is TRBJ1-1; unclear D gene. This CDR3 has 11 amino acids. V lost 6 bases and J lost 1, with 4 bases in between. Germline V gene lookup returns CDR1 SGHRS and CDR2 YFSETQ. Here the CDR3 reads CASTANTEAFF. The CDR3 nucleotides read TGCGCCAGCACGGCGAACACTGAAGCTTTCTTT.

The chain combines TRBV28 with TRBJ2-7; a possible D gene is TRBD1 (5 bases). The CDR3 is made up of 15 amino acids. V lost 3 bases and J lost 5, with 17 bases in between. Germline loops: CDR1 MDHEN, CDR2 SYDVKM. The CDR3 here is CASSLSGFVVHEQYF. The DNA of the CDR3 is TGTGCCAGCAGTTTGTCAGGGTTCGTGGTCCACGAGCAGTACTTC. Drawing the rest from reference TRBV28 and TRBJ2-7, the complete variable domain is DVKVTQSSRYLVKRTGEKVFLECVQDMDHENMFWYRQDPGLGLRLIYFSYDVKMKEKGDIPEGYSVSREKKERFSLILESASTNQTSMYLCASSLSGFVVHEQYFGPGTRLTVT.

This rearrangement joins TRBV4-1 to TRBJ1-5, with no clear D. CDR3 length: 14 amino acids. Germline lookup yields CDR1 MGHRA and CDR2 YSYEKL. V was clipped by 0 bases and J by 9 bases, with 12 bases between them. CDR3 amino acids: CASSQEPGQGPQHF. The CDR3 DNA reads as TGCGCCAGCAGCCAAGAGCCAGGCCAAGGGCCCCAGCATTTT.

This chain uses TRBV7-6 with TRBJ2-7, with D perhaps matching TRBD1 (5 bases). Deletions cut 1 base from V and 0 bases from J, with 13 bases between. Germline CDR1 and CDR2: SGHVS and FNYEAQ. CDR3 length: 16 residues. The CDR3 protein is CASSLEAGRLSYEQYF. CDR3 DNA sequence: TGTGCCAGCAGCTTAGAGGCAGGGCGCCTCTCCTACGAGCAGTACTTC.

This sequence joins TRBV2 and TRBJ1-3; D not certain. The CDR3 runs to 14 residues. From germline, CDR1 is SNHLY and CDR2 FYNNEI. The V end lost 1 base, the J end lost 4 bases, and 8 bases lay between the germline ends. As DNA, the CDR3 is TGTGCCAGCAGTGAAGGTGGGTACGGAAACACCATATATTTT. Its protein is CASSEGGYGNTIYF.

This chain connects TRBV6-5 to TRBJ2-7; 8 bases are shared with TRBD1. The V gene end was trimmed by 5 bases and the J gene end by 3 bases; junction bases not matched to a gene: 9. The germline gives CDR1 MNHEY, CDR2 SVGAGI. The CDR3 has 15 residues. DNA of the CDR3: TGTGCCAGCAGTGCCTCCGGGACAGGCAACTACGAGCAGTACTTC. This encodes CASSASGTGNYEQYF.

This sequence joins TRBV7-8 and TRBJ2-7; no definite D call. The germline V and J ends were trimmed by 4 bases and 4 bases, with 17 bases remaining between them. The CDR3 loop spans 15 amino acids. CDR1 is SGHVS, CDR2 FQNEAQ, per germline. The CDR3 bases are TGTGCCAGCAGCTCCGGGCCGAGAAGTCCATACGAGCAGTACTTC. This sequence encodes CASSSGPRSPYEQYF.

The chain couples TRBV5-1 to TRBJ1-1; the D is unclear. The V gene lost 5 bases and the J gene lost 2 bases, with 10 bases spanning the gap. Germline V gene sequence: CDR1 SGHRS, CDR2 YFSETQ. The length of the CDR3 is 13 residues. CDR3 sequence (DNA): TGCGCCAGCAGAACGGGCACTAACACTGAAGCTTTCTTT. This encodes CASRTGTNTEAFF.

CDR3 residues: CASSYVHAGPGNTIYF. CDR3 bases: TGTGCCAGCAGTTACGTGCATGCAGGTCCCGGAAACACCATATATTTT. V gene TRBV6-5 combines with J gene TRBJ1-3; no clear D gene. CDR3 size: 16 residues. V was pared by 2 bases and J by 4 bases, with 15 bases between. Germline loops: CDR1 MNHEY, CDR2 SVGAGI.